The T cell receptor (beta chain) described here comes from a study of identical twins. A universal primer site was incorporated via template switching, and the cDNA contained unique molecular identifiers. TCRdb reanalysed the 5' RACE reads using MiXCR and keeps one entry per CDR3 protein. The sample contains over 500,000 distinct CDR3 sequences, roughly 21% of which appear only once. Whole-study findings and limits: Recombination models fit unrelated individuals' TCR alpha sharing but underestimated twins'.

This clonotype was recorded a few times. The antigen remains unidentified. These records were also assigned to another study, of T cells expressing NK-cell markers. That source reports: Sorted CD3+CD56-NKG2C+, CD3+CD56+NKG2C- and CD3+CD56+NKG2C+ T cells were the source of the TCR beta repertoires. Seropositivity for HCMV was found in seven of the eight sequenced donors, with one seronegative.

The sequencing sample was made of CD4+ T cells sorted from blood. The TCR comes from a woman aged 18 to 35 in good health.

CDR3 residues: CASSLSDSTEAFF. As DNA, the CDR3 is TGTGCCAGCAGCTTGTCGGACAGCACTGAAGCTTTCTTT. The chain couples TRBV5-6 to TRBJ1-1; D possibly corresponds to TRBD1 (6 bases). This CDR3 comprises 13 residues. Trimming pared 1 base from V and 4 bases from J, leaving 8 bases between. Looked up from germline, CDR1 is SGHDT and CDR2 is YYEEEE.